Described below is a single T cell receptor (beta chain) sequence and its context. Here immunoSEQ multiplex PCR was the method, and the copy in TCRdb shows in-frame clones only, minus some. The sample includes 15,000 to 20,000 clones, roughly 88% of them seen just once. This entry belongs to a study of radiotherapy plus CTLA-4 blockade in lung cancer. Those with chemo-refractory metastatic non-small-cell lung cancer were treated with focal radiation combined with CTLA-4 blockade using ipilimumab. The CDR3 loop spans 16 amino acids. Germline V CDR1 and CDR2: MGHDK, SYGVNS. V lost 3 bases, J lost 6 bases, and 9 bases stayed unmatched.

This receptor was taken from a human donor with non-small cell lung cancer whose response to radiotherapy plus ipilimumab could not be evaluated. The sample consisted of peripheral blood, taken from a patient treated with radiotherapy plus ipilimumab. The chain employs TRBV25-1 and TRBJ2-3; 10 positions match TRBD1. The CDR3 nucleotides read TGTGCCAGCAGTGACGCTGGGACAGGGGATGAGGATACGCAGTATTTT. Its translation is CASSDAGTGDEDTQYF.